This T cell receptor (beta chain) was recovered during a study of blood T cell repertoires in COVID-19. Study-level background: Both acute and convalescent COVID-19 samples were obtained from the United States, Italy and Spain.

V lost 3 bases, J lost 9 bases, and 11 bases stayed unmatched. Germline-derived CDR1 and CDR2 are MNHNS and SASEGT. This CDR3 is built from 15 residues. Profiling relied on immunoSEQ multiplex PCR, and the TCRdb table lists in-frame clones only, not all of them. Of a few hundred thousand clones in the sample, roughly 88% are singletons; the top ten hold around 2.1%. This clone was counted ten times or more. Residents of 24 US areas, aged about 18 to 95 years, made up the participants. Participant-given clinical history determined each cohort assignment. The sequence derives from a young man who had recovered from COVID-19. Specimen: PBMCs or T cells enriched from blood (not recorded which). The V gene is TRBV6-1, the J gene TRBJ2-1; 7 nucleotides line up with TRBD2. This CDR3 is CASSDISSGNLEQFF. Written as DNA, the CDR3 is TGTGCCAGCAGTGATATCTCTAGCGGAAACCTTGAGCAGTTCTTC.